The source of this T cell receptor (beta chain) is a study of T cells in Graves' hyperthyroidism and ophthalmopathy. Across the study: Prior to any treatment, at the point of initial diagnosis, peripheral blood was collected. Study-wide results and caveats: The model anticipated ophthalmopathy a median about six months pre-onset. Ophthalmopathy was separated from stable hyperthyroidism by a 13 V-J model.

This CDR3 has 15 residues. Germline loops: CDR1 SGDLS, CDR2 YYNGEE. V lost 2 bases and J lost 2, with 12 bases in between. The investigators amplified TCR beta CDR3 regions from RNA transcripts. HTBI primers were employed in a first-round RT-PCR of the TCR CDR3. TCRdb processed the multiplex PCR reads anew with MiXCR; each CDR3 protein has one entry. The profile shows about 500,000 distinct CDR3 sequences, more than 15% of them singletons. Diagnostic assessment was based on clinical symptoms, serum thyroxine and TRAb, thyroid ultrasound and orbital computed tomography. Turning to this clonotype: Its matching antigen is unknown.

Sequences were obtained from blood. The chain couples TRBV9 to TRBJ2-3, with no clear D. The clonotype comes from a woman under 40 with Graves' ophthalmopathy. DNA of the CDR3: TGTGCCAGCAGCGTTTTAGGAGAGTACACAGATACGCAGTATTTT. Protein: CASSVLGEYTDTQYF.